A single sample gave rise to the 4 T cell receptor beta chains below, sequenced in a study of blood T cells in healthy people across ages. It was with a sample-barcoded 5' primer and a J-beta primer mix that a second PCR of roughly 7 to 12 cycles was run. In TCRdb, the 5' RACE reads were re-called with MiXCR into one record per CDR3 protein. The profile shows roughly 830,000 distinct CDR3 sequences, 62% of them singletons. The sequencing sample was made of blood. All receptors derive from a man between 25 and 39 years old in good health.

The chain carries TRBV3-1 and TRBJ2-7; 8 bases fit TRBD1. The CDR3 extends over 15 amino acids. Germline V gene data show CDR1 as LGHDT and CDR2 as YNNKEL (reference sequence). Trimming at V came to 4 bases and at J to 0 bases, leaving 5 bases not matched to a gene. The CDR3 bases are TGTGCCAGCAGCCGACCAGGGGGCGGCTCCTACGAGCAGTACTTC. The encoded protein is CASSRPGGGSYEQYF.

The chain carries TRBV2 and TRBJ2-5; D is perhaps TRBD2 (6 bases). The CDR3 length is 13 residues. Trimming removed 11 bases at V and 2 bases at J, with 15 bases between. From germline, CDR1 is SNHLY and CDR2 FYNNEI. CDR3 sequence (DNA): TGTGCCGGTCTACCGGGAGAACAAGAGACCCAGTACTTC. Its translation is CAGLPGEQETQYF.

The rearrangement uses TRBV7-2 and TRBJ2-4; D unresolved. TRBJ2-7 explains the end of the DNA better; the J call may be wrong. This CDR3 has 13 amino acids. Per germline, CDR1 SGHTA and CDR2 FQGNSA. CDR3 nucleotide sequence: TGTGCCAGCAGCTTAGGGCCGGACTACGAGCAGTACTTC. This gives the protein CASSLGPDYEQYF.

The rearrangement joins TRBV9 to TRBJ2-7; 8 bases are a match to TRBD1. The V segment lost 2 bases and the J segment 5 bases; nucleotides outside the gene matches: 12. From germline, CDR1 is SGDLS and CDR2 YYNGEE. The CDR3 has 16 residues. The CDR3 nucleotides are TGTGCCAGCAGCGTGGATGCCGGGACAGGAATCGACGAGCAGTACTTC. It yields the protein CASSVDAGTGIDEQYF.